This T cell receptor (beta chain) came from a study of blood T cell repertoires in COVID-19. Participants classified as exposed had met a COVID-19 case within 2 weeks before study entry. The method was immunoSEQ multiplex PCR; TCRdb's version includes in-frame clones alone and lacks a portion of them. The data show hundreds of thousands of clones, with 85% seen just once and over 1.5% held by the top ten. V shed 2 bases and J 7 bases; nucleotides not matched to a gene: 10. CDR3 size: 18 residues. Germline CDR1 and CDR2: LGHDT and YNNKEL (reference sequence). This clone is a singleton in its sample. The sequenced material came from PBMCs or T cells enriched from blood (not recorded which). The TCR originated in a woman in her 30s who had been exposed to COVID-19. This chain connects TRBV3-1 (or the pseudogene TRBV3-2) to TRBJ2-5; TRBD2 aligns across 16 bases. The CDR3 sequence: CASSQTPGLAGGARTQYF. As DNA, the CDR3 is TGTGCCAGCAGCCAAACTCCGGGACTAGCGGGAGGGGCGCGGACCCAGTACTTC.